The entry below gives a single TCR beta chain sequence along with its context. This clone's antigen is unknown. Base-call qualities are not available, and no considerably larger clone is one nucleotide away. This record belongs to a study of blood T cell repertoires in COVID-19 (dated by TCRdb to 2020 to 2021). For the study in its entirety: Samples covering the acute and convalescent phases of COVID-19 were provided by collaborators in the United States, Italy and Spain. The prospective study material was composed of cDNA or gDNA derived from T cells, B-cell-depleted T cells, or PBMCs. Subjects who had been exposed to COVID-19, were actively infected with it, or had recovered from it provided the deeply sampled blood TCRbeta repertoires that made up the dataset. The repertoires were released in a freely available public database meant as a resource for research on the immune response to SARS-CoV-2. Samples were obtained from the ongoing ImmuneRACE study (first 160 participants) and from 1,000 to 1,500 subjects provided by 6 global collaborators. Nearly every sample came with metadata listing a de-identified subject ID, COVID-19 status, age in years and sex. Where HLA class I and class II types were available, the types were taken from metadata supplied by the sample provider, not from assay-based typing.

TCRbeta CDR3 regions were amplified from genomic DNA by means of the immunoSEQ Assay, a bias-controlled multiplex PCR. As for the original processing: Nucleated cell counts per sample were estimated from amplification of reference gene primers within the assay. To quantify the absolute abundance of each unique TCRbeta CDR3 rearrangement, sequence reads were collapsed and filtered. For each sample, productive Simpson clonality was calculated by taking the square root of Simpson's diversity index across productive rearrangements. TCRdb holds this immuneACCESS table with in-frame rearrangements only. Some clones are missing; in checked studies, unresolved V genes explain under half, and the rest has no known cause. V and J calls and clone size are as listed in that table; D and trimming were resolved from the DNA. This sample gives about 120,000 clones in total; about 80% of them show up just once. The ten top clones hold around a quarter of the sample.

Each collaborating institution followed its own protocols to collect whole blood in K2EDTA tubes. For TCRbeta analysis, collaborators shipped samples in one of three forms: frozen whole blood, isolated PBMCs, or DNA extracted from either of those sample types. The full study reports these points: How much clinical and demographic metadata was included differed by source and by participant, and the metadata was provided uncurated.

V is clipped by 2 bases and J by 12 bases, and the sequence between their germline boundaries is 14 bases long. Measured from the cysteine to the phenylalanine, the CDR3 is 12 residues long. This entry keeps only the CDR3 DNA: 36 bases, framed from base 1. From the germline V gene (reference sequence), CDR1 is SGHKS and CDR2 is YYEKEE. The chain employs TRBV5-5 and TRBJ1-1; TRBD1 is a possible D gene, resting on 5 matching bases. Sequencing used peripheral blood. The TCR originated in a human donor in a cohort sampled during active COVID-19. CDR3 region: CASSFRGDVSFF. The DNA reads TGTGCCAGCAGCTTCCGGGGGGACGTATCTTTCTTT.